This T cell receptor beta chain comes out of a study of response to subunit inactivated influenza vaccine. A remark on this clonotype: The target antigen is unknown.

CDR3 length: 14 residues. Germline CDR1 and CDR2: MDHEN and SYDVKM. The ends were cut back, 5 bases at V and 2 bases at J, with 13 bases in the middle. TCRdb analysed the RT-PCR reads with MiXCR anew, one entry per CDR3 protein. There are more than 700,000 distinct CDR3 sequences in the sample; 20% to 25% occur only once, and roughly 10% lies in the top ten. Findings of the study overall: The authors suggested that few new T cells are recruited per seasonal influenza vaccination.

This chain uses TRBV28 with TRBJ2-7; D is perhaps TRBD1 or TRBD2 (6 bases each). The specimen was PBMCs from blood, collected roughly 5 days after vaccination. The TCR comes from a man in his fifties or sixties who received an inactivated influenza vaccine. The CDR3 reads CASSGGTLPYEQYF. CDR3 bases: TGTGCCAGCAGTGGGGGGACACTTCCCTACGAGCAGTACTTC. The variable domain in full, completed from reference TRBV28 and TRBJ2-7, reads DVKVTQSSRYLVKRTGEKVFLECVQDMDHENMFWYRQDPGLGLRLIYFSYDVKMKEKGDIPEGYSVSREKKERFSLILESASTNQTSMYLCASSGGTLPYEQYFGPGTRLTVT.